The next 18 T cell receptor beta chains were all read from a single sample in a study of T-cell memory formation after mild COVID-19. TCRdb itself ran the 5' RACE reads through MiXCR, one entry per CDR3 protein. Among a few hundred thousand distinct CDR3 sequences listed, roughly 15% were seen once. The sample consisted of PBMCs or a T cell subset sorted from them (not recorded which). The receptors originated from a man aged 18 to 30 who had mild COVID-19 (a few samples of this study predate the infection). Cell type and time point are not known.

The chain uses TRBV12-3 or TRBV12-4 and TRBJ1-5; a possible D gene is TRBD1 (6 bases). This CDR3 spans 14 amino acids. V shed 1 base and J shed 6 bases, with 10 bases lying between them. DNA of the CDR3: TGTGCCAGCAGTTTAGGCGGGGGCTTTCAGCCCCAGCATTTT. This codes for CASSLGGGFQPQHF.

This clonotype was seen a few times. The chain joins TRBV29-1 to TRBJ1-5; D possibly corresponds to TRBD1 (6 bases). Germline V gives CDR1 SQVTM, CDR2 ANQGSEA. CDR3 length equals 15 residues. V lost 4 bases and J 2 bases, leaving 15 bases between the germline ends. This CDR3 reads CSVVIGGQGNQPQHF. As DNA, the CDR3 is TGCAGCGTTGTAATAGGGGGGCAAGGCAATCAGCCCCAGCATTTT.

CDR3 DNA: TGCGCCAGCAGCTCAATCCCGGGACAGGGCTACGAGCAGTACTTC. Protein: CASSSIPGQGYEQYF. V gene TRBV5-1 combines with J gene TRBJ2-7; 9 positions match TRBD1. Trimming removed 3 bases from V and 3 bases from J; junction bases left unmatched: 7. The CDR3 contains 15 residues. CDR1 is SGHRS, CDR2 YFSETQ, per germline.

This clonotype was detected many times. The genes are TRBV27 and TRBJ2-2, with unresolved D. Germline V gene sequence: CDR1 MNHEY, CDR2 SMNVEV (reference sequence). The CDR3 length is 12 residues. Trimming shortened V by 1 base and J by 6 bases, and 3 bases separated the two germline ends. The CDR3 DNA follows: TGTGCCAGCAGTTTATTGCCCGGGGAGCTGTTTTTT. Protein sequence: CASSLLPGELFF.

This clonotype was recorded a few times. The chain employs TRBV27 and TRBJ1-1; no firm D call. V was clipped by 6 bases and J by 1 base, with 9 bases between them. The CDR3 sequence is 13 residues long. CDR1 is MNHEY and CDR2 is SMNVEV in the germline V gene (reference sequence). CDR3 protein: CASRGPGNTEAFF. The CDR3 bases are TGTGCCAGCAGGGGTCCAGGGAACACTGAAGCTTTCTTT.

This clonotype was counted between two and nine times. The chain uses TRBV11-2 and TRBJ2-3, with TRBD2 as a possible D gene (6 bases). The length of the CDR3 is 16 residues. The germline CDR1 and CDR2 sequences are SGHAT and FQNNGV. The V end lost 5 bases, the J end lost 4 bases, and 19 bases lay between the germline ends. CDR3 residues: CASSLIADPRPDTQYF. CDR3 DNA: TGTGCCAGCAGCCTAATAGCGGACCCTCGACCAGATACGCAGTATTTT.

A few counts support this clonotype. This rearrangement joins TRBV19 to TRBJ1-2; no definite D call. Trimming shortened V by 6 bases and J by 3 bases, and 11 bases separated the two germline ends. Looked up from germline, CDR1 is LNHDA and CDR2 is SQIVND (reference sequence). The CDR3 runs to 13 residues. CDR3 coding DNA: TGTGCCAGTAGACTCCCGTTGGACTATGGCTACACCTTC. Amino acid sequence: CASRLPLDYGYTF.

The sample holds a few counts of this clonotype. V usage is TRBV7-2 and J usage is TRBJ2-7, with a possible D match to TRBD2 (6 bases). The CDR3 is 14 amino acids. V lost 4 bases to trimming and J lost 3 bases, with 13 bases between them. Germline-derived CDR1 and CDR2 are SGHTA and FQGNSA. CDR3 sequence reads: CASSSMGLHYEQYF. As DNA, the CDR3 is TGTGCCAGCAGCTCCATGGGACTCCACTACGAGCAGTACTTC. Full variable domain (outside the CDR3, taken from reference TRBV7-2 and TRBJ2-7): GAGVSQSPSNKVTEKGKDVELRCDPISGHTALYWYRQSLGQGLEFLIYFQGNSAPDKSGLPSDRFSAERTGGSVSTLTIQRTQQEDSAVYLCASSSMGLHYEQYFGPGTRLTVT.

The V gene is TRBV28, the J gene TRBJ2-3; 7 bases align to TRBD2. This CDR3 is built from 13 residues. V lost 10 bases and J lost 1; bases outside the gene matches: 5. Germline lookup yields CDR1 MDHEN and CDR2 SYDVKM. As DNA, the CDR3 is TGTGCCACCAAGCGGGGCGGCACAGATACGCAGTATTTT. This encodes CATKRGGTDTQYF.

The rearrangement joins TRBV24-1 to TRBJ2-1; D could derive from TRBD1 or TRBD2 (5 bases each). Germline CDR1 reads KGHDR; CDR2 reads SFDVKD. The germline V and J ends were trimmed by 7 bases and 0 bases, with 9 bases remaining between them. The length of the CDR3 is 14 residues. CDR3 coding DNA: TGTGCCACCAGGGCAGGGACCTCCTACAATGAGCAGTTCTTC. Protein: CATRAGTSYNEQFF.

This clonotype occurred a few times. The genes are TRBV6-1 and TRBJ1-3; no clear D gene. The CDR3 has 14 amino acids. Trimming cost V 3 bases and J 3 bases, with 9 bases left between them. Germline V CDR1 and CDR2: MNHNS, SASEGT. The DNA of the CDR3 is TGTGCCAGCAGTGACTCTGACTATGGAAACACCATATATTTT. This encodes CASSDSDYGNTIYF.

V gene TRBV20-1 combines with J gene TRBJ1-3; D ambiguous. Between the trimmed V and J ends, which lost 0 bases and 4 bases, there was a span of 7 bases. The CDR3 is made up of 13 amino acids. Germline CDR1 and CDR2: DFQATT and SNEGSKA (reference sequence). The CDR3 sequence is CSARDVLGNTIYF. The CDR3 DNA follows: TGCAGTGCTAGAGATGTCCTCGGAAACACCATATATTTT.

This clonotype came up a few times. The chain uses TRBV7-2 and TRBJ2-1, with TRBD1 matching 7 bases. The CDR3 sequence is 16 residues long. CDR1 and CDR2 from the germline V gene are SGHTA and FQGNSA. V shed 2 bases and J 2 bases; nucleotides not matched to a gene: 6. The CDR3 DNA is TGTGCCAGCAGCTTATGGAGACAGGGCCCCTACAATGAGCAGTTCTTC. It codes for CASSLWRQGPYNEQFF.

The chain recombines TRBV5-1 with TRBJ2-7; a possible D gene is TRBD2 (5 bases). CDR1 and CDR2 (germline): SGHRS, YFSETQ. The CDR3 is made up of 15 amino acids. V gave up 4 bases and J gave up 5 bases, with 19 bases separating them. The DNA of the CDR3 is TGCGCCAGCAGCCCATTTTTAGCCGAGGAGGACGAGCAGTACTTC. Translated, it gives CASSPFLAEEDEQYF.

This clonotype was detected a few times. This chain uses TRBV15 with TRBJ2-5; the D is unclear. This CDR3 is 14 amino acids long. Per the germline V gene, CDR1 is LNHNV and CDR2 is YYDKDF (reference sequence). V dropped 2 bases and J dropped 3 bases, with 10 bases sitting between them. The CDR3 region has the DNA TGTGCCACCAGCAGAACCCCCCGGAAAGAGACCCAGTACTTC. This sequence encodes CATSRTPRKETQYF.

The chain recombines TRBV7-8 with TRBJ2-1; D call uncertain. The CDR3 is 13 residues long. The germline gives CDR1 SGHVS, CDR2 FQNEAQ. V was pared by 2 bases and J by 6 bases, with 8 bases between. The CDR3 DNA follows: TGTGCCAGCAGCTTAAACCCGCGCAATGAGCAGTTCTTC. Its protein product is CASSLNPRNEQFF.

This clonotype was observed a handful of times. V gene TRBV20-1 combines with J gene TRBJ2-1, with 9 nucleotides matching TRBD2. CDR3 length: 14 residues. The J segment lost 5 bases and the V segment lost 5 bases, leaving 7 bases of the junction unmatched. From germline, CDR1 is DFQATT and CDR2 SNEGSKA (reference sequence). CDR3 DNA sequence: TGCAGTGCTCGCGCTAGCGGGGTCCACAATGAGCAGTTCTTC. Translating gives CSARASGVHNEQFF.

This clonotype was observed at least ten times. The chain combines TRBV20-1 with TRBJ1-2; 7 bases match TRBD1. The CDR3 is 10 amino acids. Per the germline V gene, CDR1 is DFQATT and CDR2 is SNEGSKA (reference sequence). The V segment lost 5 bases and the J segment 14 bases; nucleotides outside the gene matches: 8. The CDR3 protein is CSAERGRVTF. The CDR3 DNA follows: TGCAGTGCTGAAAGGGGGCGAGTAACCTTC.